Below, 32 T cell receptor beta chains from the same sample are listed, as sequenced in a study of T-cell reconstitution after alpha-beta-depleted transplantation in children (dated by TCRdb to 2015 to 2016). Libraries were built with PCR. Sequencing was performed on an Illumina HiSeq 2500. TCR libraries were prepared with molecular barcoding, using unique molecular identifiers to normalize TCRbeta repertoire quantification. TCRdb reprocessed the public reads (quality trimming at Q25 with fastp, clone calling with MiXCR) and kept in-frame beta chains. Rows with a matching CDR3 protein are joined into one entry that keeps the most common DNA and genes. Counted in this sample were around 580,000 distinct CDR3 sequences; over 25% of them appeared once. Approximately 39% of the sample comes from the top ten. According to the study, the label for this sample's treatment or condition signals: allogeneic hematopoietic cell transplantation with graft depleted of TCRalphabeta T cells and CD19 B cells.

This material consisted of PBMCs, taken before TCRalphabeta/CD19-depleted stem cell transplant. These receptors originate from a boy younger than two with Wiskott-Aldrich syndrome, due to receive a stem cell transplant.

The chain links TRBV6-5 to TRBJ2-7; D call uncertain. Germline V gene sequence: CDR1 MNHEY, CDR2 SVGAGI. V lost 6 bases, J lost 5 bases, and 8 bases lay in between. This CDR3 has 11 residues. This chain's CDR3 is CASSAANEQYF. DNA for the CDR3: TGTGCCAGCAGCGCCGCGAACGAGCAGTACTTC.

The chain carries TRBV5-5 and TRBJ1-2, with a tentative D call TRBD1 (6 bases). Per germline, CDR1 SGHKS and CDR2 YYEKEE (reference sequence). The CDR3 loop spans 13 amino acids. V lost 4 bases and J lost 5, with 12 bases in between. The CDR3 here is CASSRTVRYGYTF. Here the CDR3 DNA reads TGTGCCAGCAGCCGGACAGTGCGATATGGCTACACCTTC.

The chain recombines TRBV20-1 with TRBJ2-7; unclear D gene. The germline gives CDR1 DFQATT, CDR2 SNEGSKA (reference sequence). V dropped 2 bases and J dropped 0 bases, with 8 bases sitting between them. This CDR3 comprises 13 residues. CDR3 sequence reads: CSARNWDSYEQYF. CDR3 coding DNA: TGCAGTGCTAGAAATTGGGACTCCTACGAGCAGTACTTC.

The J gene is TRBJ2-5, the V gene TRBV7-9; D is possibly TRBD1 or TRBD2 (5 bases each). In germline, CDR1 is SEHNR, CDR2 FQNEAQ (reference sequence). The CDR3 is 15 amino acids. Trimming pared 6 bases from V and 3 bases from J, leaving 17 bases between. CDR3 nucleotide sequence: TGTGCCAGCAGTGTTCCTCAGAGGGGCAAAGAGACCCAGTACTTC. Its translation is CASSVPQRGKETQYF.

The chain has TRBV6-1 and TRBJ1-5, with D maybe TRBD1 (6 bases). Germline CDR1 MNHNS, CDR2 SASEGT. The CDR3 contains 13 residues. Trimming left V 8 bases short and J 2 bases short, with 10 bases between. CDR3 region: CASLEGGNQPQHF. The CDR3 nucleotides read TGTGCCAGCCTCGAGGGGGGCAATCAGCCCCAGCATTTT.

V usage is TRBV28 and J usage is TRBJ1-5, with 8 bases that match TRBD1. The CDR3 runs 13 residues. CDR1 and CDR2 (germline): MDHEN, SYDVKM. The junction had 4 bases not matched to a gene; V was cut back by 5 bases and J by 7 bases. This CDR3 is CASSRTGRQPQHF. In DNA form, the CDR3 reads TGTGCCAGCAGTAGGACAGGGCGGCAGCCCCAGCATTTT.

CDR3 sequence reads: CASSQGLAGAGSSYEQYF. The DNA of the CDR3 is TGTGCCAGCAGCCAGGGACTAGCGGGAGCTGGGAGCTCCTACGAGCAGTACTTC. The chain joins TRBV4-2 to TRBJ2-7, with 14 nucleotides matching TRBD2. The CDR3 is 18 residues long. Germline values: CDR1 LGHNA, CDR2 YNFKEQ. V lost 3 bases to trimming and J lost 0 bases; unmatched junction nucleotides: 7.

The V call is TRBV24-1, the J call TRBJ2-1; D unclear. V lost 2 bases and J 9 bases, leaving 10 bases between the germline ends. The CDR3 is 13 residues long. Germline V CDR1 and CDR2: KGHDR, SFDVKD. The CDR3 protein is CATSDSVKAEQFF. The CDR3, as DNA: TGTGCCACCAGTGATTCCGTAAAGGCTGAGCAGTTCTTC.

The chain couples TRBV14 to TRBJ2-5; TRBD2 might be the D (5 bases). The length of the CDR3 is 14 residues. V lost 0 bases and J lost 4, with 9 bases in between. Germline V lookup: CDR1 SGHDN, CDR2 FVKESK. This chain's CDR3 is CASSQDLGLETQYF. For the CDR3, the DNA is TGTGCCAGCAGCCAAGATCTCGGACTAGAGACCCAGTACTTC.

The V gene is TRBV19, the J gene TRBJ2-7; perhaps TRBD2 as D (6 bases). The CDR3 is 14 amino acids. Trimming took 2 bases from V and 6 from J, leaving 14 bases between them. CDR1 is LNHDA, CDR2 SQIVND, per germline (reference sequence). The chain's CDR3 is CASSIRDLGSEQYF. DNA of the CDR3: TGTGCCAGTAGTATACGAGACCTCGGGAGCGAGCAGTACTTC.

The chain is built from TRBV10-3 and TRBJ1-6; tentatively, D is TRBD1 (6 bases). This CDR3 is 14 amino acids long. Germline V gives CDR1 ENHRY, CDR2 SYGVKD. V was pared by 6 bases and J by 2 bases, with 8 bases between. For the CDR3, the DNA is TGTGCCATCAGGGACAGTGCCTATAATTCACCCCTCCACTTT. Protein: CAIRDSAYNSPLHF.

The chain employs TRBV6-1 and TRBJ2-1; D unclear. The germline gives CDR1 MNHNS, CDR2 SASEGT. The CDR3 is 12 amino acids. V lost 6 bases and J lost 12, with 15 bases in between. The CDR3: CASSAPGPRQFF. CDR3 in DNA: TGTGCCAGCAGCGCACCGGGCCCCCGGCAGTTCTTC.

This rearrangement joins TRBV2 to TRBJ2-7; D might be TRBD1 (6 bases). The germline V and J ends were trimmed by 6 bases and 2 bases, with 11 bases remaining between them. This CDR3 spans 13 amino acids. Germline V gene data show CDR1 as SNHLY and CDR2 as FYNNEI. The CDR3 sequence: CASSDRLTYEQYF. For the CDR3, the DNA is TGTGCCAGCAGCGACAGGTTAACCTACGAGCAGTACTTC.

The chain carries TRBV27 and TRBJ2-6; 9 bases are a match to TRBD1. The CDR3 totals 18 residues. Germline lookup yields CDR1 MNHEY and CDR2 SMNVEV (reference sequence). V lost 3 bases, J lost 1 base, and 7 bases stayed unmatched. The DNA of the CDR3 is TGTGCCAGCAGTTTGGATGGGACAGGGTCGTCTGGGGCCAACGTCCTGACTTTC. It encodes CASSLDGTGSSGANVLTF. The whole variable domain, remainder taken from reference TRBV27 and TRBJ2-6, is EAQVTQNPRYLITVTGKKLTVTCSQNMNHEYMSWYRQDPGLGLRQIYYSMNVEVTDKGDVPEGYKVSRKEKRNFPLILESPSPNQTSLYFCASSLDGTGSSGANVLTFGAGSRLTVL.

The sample holds a few counts of this clonotype. The chain uses TRBV10-1 and TRBJ2-7; D is undetermined. CDR1 WNHNN and CDR2 SYGVQD come from the germline V gene (reference sequence). The CDR3 sequence is 14 residues long. V was trimmed by 0 bases and J by 3 bases, leaving 9 bases between them. DNA of the CDR3: TGCGCCAGCAGTGAGTCCTCTGGGGACTACGAGCAGTACTTC. Its translation: CASSESSGDYEQYF.

The J gene is TRBJ2-5, the V gene TRBV5-1; D assignment may be TRBD1 or TRBD2 (5 bases each). The V end was cut by 2 bases, the J end by 2 bases, with 16 bases between. The CDR3 totals 16 residues. Germline V CDR1 and CDR2: SGHRS, YFSETQ. CDR3 bases: TGCGCCAGCAGCTTAACGACCAGTGGGGGTCAAGAGACCCAGTACTTC. This gives the protein CASSLTTSGGQETQYF.

CDR3 bases: TGTGCCAGCAGCTTAAACAGGTTCGATACGCAGTATTTT. Translated, it gives CASSLNRFDTQYF. The V call is TRBV7-3, the J call TRBJ2-3; D possibly corresponds to TRBD1 (5 bases). The CDR3 runs to 13 residues. With 1 base removed from V and 6 bases from J, the gap between germline ends came to 8 bases. CDR1 and CDR2 (germline): SGHTA, FQGTGA.

This chain links TRBV7-2 with TRBJ2-7; D is undetermined. CDR1 and CDR2 (germline): SGHTA, FQGNSA. The CDR3 extends over 12 amino acids. The ends were cut back, 3 bases at V and 3 bases at J, with 6 bases in the middle. The CDR3 loop reads CASSFTLYEQYF. DNA for the CDR3: TGTGCCAGCAGCTTTACGCTCTACGAGCAGTACTTC. Filled out from reference TRBV7-2 and TRBJ2-7, the complete variable domain reads GAGVSQSPSNKVTEKGKDVELRCDPISGHTALYWYRQSLGQGLEFLIYFQGNSAPDKSGLPSDRFSAERTGGSVSTLTIQRTQQEDSAVYLCASSFTLYEQYFGPGTRLTVT.

This clonotype was counted once. The chain couples TRBV12-3 or TRBV12-4 to TRBJ1-5; weak D call: TRBD1 (6 bases). The CDR3 is 15 amino acids. The germline V and J ends were trimmed by 7 bases and 0 bases, with 13 bases remaining between them. The CDR3 DNA reads TGTGCCAGCACCTCGGACAGTCTTAGCAATCAGCCCCAGCATTTT. Its translation: CASTSDSLSNQPQHF.

A few counts support this clonotype. One end of the junction does not line up with germline, which may come from a read error. This chain links TRBV5-1 with TRBJ2-1, with D possibly TRBD2 on 6 matching bases. Germline CDR1 SGHRS, CDR2 YFSETQ. This CDR3 comprises 15 residues. The CDR3 is CASSPAGSSYNEQFF. CDR3 nucleotides: TGTGCCAGCTCACCGGCCGGGAGCTCCTACAATGAGCAGTTCTTC. Full variable domain (missing parts from reference TRBV5-1 and TRBJ2-1): KAGVTQTPRYLIKTRGQQVTLSCSPISGHRSVSWYQQTPGQGLQFLFEYFSETQRNKGNFPGRFSGRQFSNSRSEMNVSTLELGDSALYLCASSPAGSSYNEQFFGPGTRLTVL.

The chain is built from TRBV9 and TRBJ2-1, with TRBD2 as a possible D gene (5 bases). This CDR3 contains 13 residues. V lost 0 bases and J 9 bases, leaving 10 bases between the germline ends. Per the germline V gene, CDR1 is SGDLS and CDR2 is YYNGEE. CDR3: CASSVVLAGEQFF. In nucleotides, the CDR3 is TGTGCCAGCAGCGTAGTCCTAGCTGGTGAGCAGTTCTTC.

The rearrangement links TRBV18 to TRBJ2-1; 8 bases are a match to TRBD2. Germline V gene sequence: CDR1 KGHSH, CDR2 LQKENI. The V segment lost 4 bases and the J segment 9 bases; nucleotides outside the gene matches: 8. CDR3 size: 14 residues. The CDR3 loop is CASSQPGLVLEQFF. The CDR3 DNA is TGTGCCAGCTCACAACCGGGACTAGTTCTTGAGCAGTTCTTC.

The chain has TRBV28 and TRBJ2-3; 7 bases match TRBD1. Trimming at V came to 7 bases and at J to 2 bases, leaving 6 bases not matched to a gene. The germline V gene has CDR1 MDHEN and CDR2 SYDVKM. CDR3 size: 14 residues. CDR3 coding DNA: TGTGCCAGCACCAGCGACAGGGTCACAGATACGCAGTATTTT. It specifies CASTSDRVTDTQYF.

This clonotype was seen at least ten times. This chain joins TRBV5-1 and TRBJ2-3; tentative D call: TRBD1 (5 bases). CDR1 and CDR2 from the germline V gene are SGHRS and YFSETQ. The V and J ends lost 4 bases and 2 bases respectively, with 17 bases between them. CDR3 length: 16 amino acids. CDR3: CASSMGTDNPTDTQYF. The CDR3 DNA reads TGCGCCAGCAGCATGGGAACGGACAACCCCACAGATACGCAGTATTTT.

This clonotype showed up just a few times. DNA for the CDR3: TGTGCCAGCAGCTTGTTTTCGAAACTAGCCAAAAACATTCAGTACTTC. Residues: CASSLFSKLAKNIQYF. The chain links TRBV5-6 to TRBJ2-4; D ambiguous. From germline, CDR1 is SGHDT and CDR2 YYEEEE. The ends were cut back, 1 base at V and 0 bases at J, with 11 bases in the middle. CDR3 length: 16 residues. The full variable domain, its missing parts supplied by reference TRBV5-6 and TRBJ2-4, is DAGVTQSPTHLIKTRGQQVTLRCSPKSGHDTVSWYQQALGQGPQFIFQYYEEEERQRGNFPDRFSGHQFPNYSSELNVNALLLGDSALYLCASSLFSKLAKNIQYFGAGTRLSVL.

This clonotype appeared a few times. V gene TRBV20-1 combines with J gene TRBJ1-4; no clear D. CDR1 is DFQATT, CDR2 SNEGSKA, per germline (reference sequence). This CDR3 is 14 amino acids long. The V and J ends lost 1 base and 7 bases respectively, with 13 bases between them. The CDR3 bases are TGCAGTGCTAGAGTCCCGGAGCCCGGTGAAAAACTGTTTTTT. It specifies CSARVPEPGEKLFF.

The V and J genes are TRBV5-1 and TRBJ2-2; D unclear. CDR3 length: 15 amino acids. Trimming took 1 base from V and 7 from J, leaving 14 bases between them. The germline CDR1 and CDR2 sequences are SGHRS and YFSETQ. The DNA for the CDR3 is TGCGCCAGCAGCTTGTACCCAGGAAAGGGCGGGGAGCTGTTTTTT. Translating it yields CASSLYPGKGGELFF.

This clonotype has a handful of counts. The V gene is TRBV29-1, the J gene TRBJ2-2, with D uncertain. The CDR3 length is 12 residues. V was trimmed by 6 bases and J by 5 bases, leaving 10 bases between them. Germline CDR1 and CDR2: SQVTM and ANQGSEA. The CDR3 loop is CSVHGPTGELFF. CDR3 nucleotide sequence: TGCAGCGTCCACGGGCCTACCGGGGAGCTGTTTTTT.

The V gene is TRBV28, the J gene TRBJ1-5; D not resolved. There are 12 residues in the CDR3. Germline V CDR1 and CDR2: MDHEN, SYDVKM. Trimming took off 7 bases at V and 7 bases at J, with 11 bases between the two ends. The DNA of the CDR3 is TGTGCCAGCACCCTCCCCTACCAGCCCCAGCATTTT. As protein: CASTLPYQPQHF.

The CDR3 DNA is TGCAGTGCTAGAGCCCCCTCCTTCCAGGGTCACGAGCAGTACTTC. It codes for CSARAPSFQGHEQYF. J is TRBJ2-7 and V is TRBV20-1, with D tentatively TRBD1 (5 bases). Germline V gene sequence: CDR1 DFQATT, CDR2 SNEGSKA (reference sequence). The germline V and J ends were trimmed by 1 base and 5 bases, with 18 bases remaining between them. This CDR3 has 15 amino acids.

J is TRBJ2-7 and V is TRBV7-9; TRBD1 might be the D (6 bases). Germline V gives CDR1 SEHNR, CDR2 FQNEAQ (reference sequence). Trimming stripped 6 bases from V and 5 bases from J, with 11 bases between. The CDR3 covers 12 residues. CDR3 sequence reads: CASRQGVDEQYF. Written as DNA, the CDR3 is TGTGCCAGCAGACAGGGTGTCGACGAGCAGTACTTC.

The chain links TRBV19 to TRBJ2-5; D is ambiguous. Germline lookup yields CDR1 LNHDA and CDR2 SQIVND (reference sequence). Trimming shortened V by 9 bases and J by 3 bases, and 2 bases separated the two germline ends. The CDR3 totals 9 residues. DNA for the CDR3: TGTGCCAGAAAAGAGACCCAGTACTTC. Protein sequence: CARKETQYF.